This TCR beta chain was documented in a study of shared clonotypes between healthy human individuals. Study context: A donor's plate count was three for CD4 naive and three for CD4 memory; CD8 naive had two and CD8 memory one. Study-wide points: When naive CD4 clonotypes were compared across several donors, approximately 5% were shared. Rarefaction gave evidence that sorted-subset sequencing remained incomplete despite large depth.

CDR1 and CDR2 from the germline V gene are SGHNT and YYREEE (reference sequence). Losses at the gene ends were 5 bases for V and 4 bases for J; bases not matched to a gene: 6. The CDR3 length is 16 residues. In the original workflow: There were no quality scores in the junction-only immunoSEQ sequences, so filtering differed. Assay used: immunoSEQ multiplex PCR; TCRdb lists only in-frame clones, some missing. D and trimming were read from the DNA, whereas the V and J calls and clone size are those reported in that table. The table records more than 2,000,000 clones, around nine tenths of them present only once. With regard to this clone: As yet, its antigen is unknown.

The V call is TRBV5-4, the J call TRBJ2-3, with 14 bases lining up with TRBD2. The clonotype was recovered from a young man in good health. Sequences were obtained from naive CD4+ T cells sorted from blood. Subset indicated: CD45RA+ positively selected. The CDR3 loop reads CASSRLAGGHPDTQYF. The CDR3 DNA follows: TGTGCCAGCAGTCGACTAGCGGGGGGGCATCCAGATACGCAGTATTTT.